This record covers a single TCR beta chain. The source of the sample is a study of cytomegalovirus exposure and HLA in healthy donors. Germline values: CDR1 SEHNR, CDR2 FQNEAQ (reference sequence). Trimming cost V 1 base and J 9 bases, with 12 bases left between them. The CDR3 has 13 amino acids. 60 Vbeta and 13 Jbeta primers were used in PCR. Here immunoSEQ multiplex PCR was the method, and the copy in TCRdb shows in-frame clones only, minus some. The sample lists more than 80,000 clones, around 70% occurring once. The rearrangement joins TRBV7-9 to TRBJ1-1; D possibly corresponds to TRBD1 (6 bases). The sample comprised PBMCs. This receptor was taken from a boy between 10 and 17 years old in good health and CMV-seronegative. CDR3 in DNA: TGTGCCAGCAGCTTAGTGAAGGACAGCAAAGCTTTCTTT. This codes for CASSLVKDSKAFF.